A selection of T cell receptor beta chains follows, all from one sample in a study of control samples from healthy donors and cancer patients. Assay used: immunoSEQ multiplex PCR; TCRdb lists only in-frame clones, some missing. The sample has about 130,000 clones, approximately 89% seen once. Sequencing was performed on blood. The receptors derive from a man aged 18-30 years in good health. CDR3s include the opening cysteine and the closing phenylalanine or tryptophan. A D gene is named only where the DNA matches it firmly.

J gene | D gene | V gene | CDR3 protein | CDR3 DNA
TRBJ2-3 | NA | TRBV19 | CASSIFLRDTQYF | TGTGCCAGTAGTATATTCCTGAGAGATACGCAGTATTTT
TRBJ2-7 | NA | TRBV24-1 | CATLSDMIQGEVYEQYF | TGTGCCACCCTCTCTGATATGATACAGGGCGAAGTATACGAGCAGTACTTC
TRBJ1-5 | NA | TRBV19 | CASSHTRRGGPYSNQPQHF | TGTGCCAGTAGTCACACCCGAAGGGGGGGTCCTTATAGCAATCAGCCCCAGCATTTT
TRBJ2-6 | NA | TRBV5-4 | CASSPDHSGANVLTF | TGTGCCAGCAGCCCCGACCACTCTGGGGCCAACGTCCTGACTTTC
TRBJ2-3 | TRBD1 | TRBV5-4 | CASSLRTGTIDTQYF | TGTGCCAGCAGCTTACGGACAGGGACGATAGATACGCAGTATTTT
TRBJ1-6 | NA | TRBV27 | CASSLSWSGLNSPLHF | TGTGCCAGCAGTTTATCATGGTCGGGCCTTAATTCACCCCTCCACTTT
TRBJ1-1 | NA | TRBV9 | CASSAPGFVNTEAFF | TGTGCCAGCAGCGCGCCAGGGTTTGTGAACACTGAAGCTTTCTTT
TRBJ1-2 | NA | TRBV3-1/TRBV3-2 | CAALGGLAGYTF | TGTGCCGCACTGGGGGGGCTTGCTGGCTACACCTTC
TRBJ1-6 | NA | TRBV3-1/TRBV3-2 | CASSSVGPLHF | TGTGCCAGCAGCTCAGTTGGACCCCTCCACTTT
TRBJ1-1 | TRBD1 | TRBV27 | CASSSLWDRGSAFF | TGTGCCAGCAGTTCCCTTTGGGACAGGGGGAGTGCTTTCTTT
TRBJ1-6 | TRBD1 | TRBV5-1 | CASSRQGLSSYNSPLHF | TGCGCCAGCAGCCGACAGGGGCTTAGCTCCTATAATTCACCCCTCCACTTT
TRBJ2-2 | TRBD1 | TRBV4-2 | CASSQGQGNTGELFF | TGTGCCAGCAGCCAGGGACAGGGAAACACCGGGGAGCTGTTTTTT
TRBJ2-3 | TRBD2 | TRBV18 | CASSPRSGGGTDTQYF | TGTGCCAGCTCACCCCGAAGCGGGGGGGGCACAGATACGCAGTATTTT
TRBJ1-6 | NA | TRBV7-9 | CASSLGGGQESPLHF | TGTGCCAGCAGCTTAGGTGGGGGGCAGGAATCACCCCTCCACTTT
TRBJ2-1 | TRBD2 | TRBV6-5 | CASSYPGGGKYNEQFF | TGTGCCAGCAGTTACCCTGGCGGGGGGAAATACAATGAGCAGTTCTTC
TRBJ1-1 | NA | TRBV7-3 | CASSLGGVTNTEAFF | TGTGCCAGCAGCTTAGGAGGGGTTACGAACACTGAAGCTTTCTTT